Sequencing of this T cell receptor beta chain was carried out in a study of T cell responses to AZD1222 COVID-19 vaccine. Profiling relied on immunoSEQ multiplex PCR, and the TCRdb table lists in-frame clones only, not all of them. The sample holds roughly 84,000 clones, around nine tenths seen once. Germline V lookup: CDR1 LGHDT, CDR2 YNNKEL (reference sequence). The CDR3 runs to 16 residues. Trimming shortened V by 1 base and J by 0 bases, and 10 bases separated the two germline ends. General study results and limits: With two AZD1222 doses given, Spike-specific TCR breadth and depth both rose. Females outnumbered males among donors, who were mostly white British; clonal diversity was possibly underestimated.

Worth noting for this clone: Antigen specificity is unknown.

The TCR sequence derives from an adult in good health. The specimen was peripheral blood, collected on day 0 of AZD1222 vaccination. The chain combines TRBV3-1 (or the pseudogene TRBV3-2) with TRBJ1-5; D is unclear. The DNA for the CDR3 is TGTGCCAGCAGCCAAGGAGCGTCCTATAGCAATCAGCCCCAGCATTTT. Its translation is CASSQGASYSNQPQHF.